This T cell receptor beta chain was identified during a study of OX40 agonist ivuxolimab in advanced cancers. Study summary: Partial responses occurred in Three dose-escalation patients, one with hepatocellular carcinoma and two with cutaneous melanoma.

Germline values: CDR1 DFQATT, CDR2 SNEGSKA (reference sequence). This CDR3 contains 10 residues. Germline trimming cut 5 bases from V and 10 bases from J; bases unmatched to any gene: 4. The cohort excluded patients with autoimmune disease history or systemic immunosuppression. By share of the sample, this clone is medium-sized. TCRdb's copy holds only in-frame clones and misses some; the assay was immunoSEQ multiplex PCR. Counted here are about 79,000 clones, about four fifths occurring once; the ten biggest clones make up about 0.51%. This specimen consisted of CD4+ or CD8+ T cells sorted from blood, obtained in a trial of the OX40 agonist ivuxolimab. The TCR was taken from an adult with an advanced solid tumor such as melanoma, head and neck, liver or kidney cancer. This rearrangement joins TRBV20-1 to TRBJ1-1; 7 nucleotides align to TRBD1. CDR3 DNA: TGCAGTGCTGGACAGGCCCGAGCTTTCTTT. This gives the protein CSAGQARAFF.